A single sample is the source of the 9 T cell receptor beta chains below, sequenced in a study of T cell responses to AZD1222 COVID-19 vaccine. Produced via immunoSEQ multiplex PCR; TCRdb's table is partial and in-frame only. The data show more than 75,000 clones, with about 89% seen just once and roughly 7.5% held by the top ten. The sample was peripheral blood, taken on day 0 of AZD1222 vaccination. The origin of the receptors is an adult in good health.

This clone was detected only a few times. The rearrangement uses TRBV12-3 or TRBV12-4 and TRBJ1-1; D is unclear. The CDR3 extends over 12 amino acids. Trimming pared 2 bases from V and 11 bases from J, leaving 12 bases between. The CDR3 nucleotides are TGTGCCAGCAGTTTAATGGGGAGAAAGGCTTTCTTT. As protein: CASSLMGRKAFF.

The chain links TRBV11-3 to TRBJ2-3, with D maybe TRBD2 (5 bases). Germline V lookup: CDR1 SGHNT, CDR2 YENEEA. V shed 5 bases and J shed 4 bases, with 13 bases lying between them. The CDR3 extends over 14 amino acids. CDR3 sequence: CASSQGLSSDTQYF. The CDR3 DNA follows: TGTGCCAGCAGCCAAGGACTCTCCTCAGATACGCAGTATTTT.

CDR3 residues: CASAAGDSSYEQYF. The DNA for the CDR3 is TGTGCCAGCGCGGCGGGGGACTCATCCTACGAGCAGTACTTC. V usage is TRBV9 and J usage is TRBJ2-7, with 7 bases lining up with TRBD2. The V segment lost 7 bases and the J segment 1 base; nucleotides outside the gene matches: 8. Germline CDR1 and CDR2: SGDLS and YYNGEE. This CDR3 comprises 14 residues.

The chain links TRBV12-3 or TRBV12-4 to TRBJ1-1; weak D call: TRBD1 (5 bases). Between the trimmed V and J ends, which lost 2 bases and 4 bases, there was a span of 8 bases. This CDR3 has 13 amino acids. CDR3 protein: CASSLRGVTEAFF. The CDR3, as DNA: TGTGCCAGCAGTTTACGGGGGGTCACTGAAGCTTTCTTT.

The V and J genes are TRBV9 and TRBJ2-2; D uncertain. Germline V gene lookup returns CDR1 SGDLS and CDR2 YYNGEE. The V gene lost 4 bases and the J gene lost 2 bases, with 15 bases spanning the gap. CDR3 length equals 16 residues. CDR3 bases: TGTGCCAGCAGCCCCACGGCGCATACCAACACCGGGGAGCTGTTTTTT. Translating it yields CASSPTAHTNTGELFF.

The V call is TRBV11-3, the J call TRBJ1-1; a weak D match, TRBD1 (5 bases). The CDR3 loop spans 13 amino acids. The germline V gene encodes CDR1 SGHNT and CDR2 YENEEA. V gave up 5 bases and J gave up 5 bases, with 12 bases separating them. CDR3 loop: CASSAKEGTEAFF. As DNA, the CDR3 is TGTGCCAGCAGCGCCAAGGAGGGGACTGAAGCTTTCTTT.

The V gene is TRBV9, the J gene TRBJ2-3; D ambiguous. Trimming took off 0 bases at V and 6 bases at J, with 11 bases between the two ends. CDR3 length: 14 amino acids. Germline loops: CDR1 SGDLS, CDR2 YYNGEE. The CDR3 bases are TGTGCCAGCAGCGTAGCTTCGAGAGTCGATACGCAGTATTTT. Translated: CASSVASRVDTQYF.

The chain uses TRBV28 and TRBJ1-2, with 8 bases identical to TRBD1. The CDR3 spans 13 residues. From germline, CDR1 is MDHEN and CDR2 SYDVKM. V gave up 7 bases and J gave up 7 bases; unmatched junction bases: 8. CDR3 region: CASIRQGAAGYTF. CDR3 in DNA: TGTGCCAGCATCCGGCAGGGGGCGGCTGGCTACACCTTC.

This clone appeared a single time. The CDR3 protein is CASSQDGTVGAEAFF. For the CDR3, the DNA is TGTGCCAGCAGCCAAGATGGGACAGTAGGGGCTGAAGCTTTCTTT. The gene calls are TRBV3-1 (or the pseudogene TRBV3-2) and TRBJ1-1, with 7 bases lining up with TRBD1. The V gene end was trimmed by 0 bases and the J gene end by 6 bases; junction bases not matched to a gene: 7. The CDR3 sequence is 15 residues long. The germline V gene has CDR1 LGHDT and CDR2 YNNKEL (reference sequence).